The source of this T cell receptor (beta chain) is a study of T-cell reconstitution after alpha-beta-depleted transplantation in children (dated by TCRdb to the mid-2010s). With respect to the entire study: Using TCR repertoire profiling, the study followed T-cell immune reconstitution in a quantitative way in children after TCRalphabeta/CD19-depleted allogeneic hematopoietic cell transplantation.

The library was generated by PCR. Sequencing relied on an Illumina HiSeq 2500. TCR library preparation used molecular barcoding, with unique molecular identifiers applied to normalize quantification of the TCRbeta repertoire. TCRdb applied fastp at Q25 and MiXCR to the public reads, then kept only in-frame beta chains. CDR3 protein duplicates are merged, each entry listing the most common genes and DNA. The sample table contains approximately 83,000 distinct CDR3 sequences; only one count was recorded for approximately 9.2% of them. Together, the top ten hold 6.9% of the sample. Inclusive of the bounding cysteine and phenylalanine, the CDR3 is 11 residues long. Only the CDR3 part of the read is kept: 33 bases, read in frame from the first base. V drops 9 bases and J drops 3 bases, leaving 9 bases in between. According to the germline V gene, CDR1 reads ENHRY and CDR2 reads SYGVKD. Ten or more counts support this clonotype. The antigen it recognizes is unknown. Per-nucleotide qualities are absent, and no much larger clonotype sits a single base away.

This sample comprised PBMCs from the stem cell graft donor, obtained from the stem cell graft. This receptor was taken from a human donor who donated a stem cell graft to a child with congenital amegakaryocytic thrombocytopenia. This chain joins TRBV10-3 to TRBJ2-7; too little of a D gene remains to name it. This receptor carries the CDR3 CAIGWVYEQYF. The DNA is TGTGCCATAGGATGGGTCTACGAGCAGTACTTC.